The 4 T cell receptor beta chains listed next were all sequenced from one sample in a study of blood T cell repertoires in COVID-19. Using immunoSEQ multiplex PCR, the repertoire was profiled, and TCRdb retains in-frame clones only, with some absent. The table shows 150,000 or so clones, with around three quarters occurring only once. Specimen: peripheral blood. These receptors were collected from a man older than 75 with acute or convalescent COVID-19.

About this clone itself: An end of the junction differs from the germline gene, which may be a read error. The chain has TRBV3-1 (or the pseudogene TRBV3-2) and TRBJ2-5; tentative D call: TRBD1 (6 bases). Germline CDR1 reads LGHDT; CDR2 reads YNNKEL (reference sequence). This CDR3 comprises 13 residues. CDR3 DNA: TGTGCCAGCAGCCGGGACACGCAAGGGACCCAGTACTTC. Translated: CASSRDTQGTQYF.

The rearrangement uses TRBV27 and TRBJ2-3; 7 bases agree with TRBD2. Germline CDR1 is MNHEY and CDR2 is SMNVEV (reference sequence). With 8 bases clipped from V and 3 bases from J, the junction kept 8 bases outside the gene matches. This CDR3 has 14 amino acids. This CDR3 is CASPCWGGTDTQYF. The CDR3 nucleotides read TGTGCCAGCCCTTGTTGGGGGGGGACAGATACGCAGTATTTT.

The rearrangement joins TRBV12-3 or TRBV12-4 to TRBJ2-5; D might be TRBD2 (5 bases). V was pared by 5 bases and J by 5 bases, with 12 bases between. CDR3 length: 13 residues. CDR3 in DNA: TGTGCCAGCAGTCCCGGGGTTGCTGAGACCCAGTACTTC. Amino acids: CASSPGVAETQYF.

The chain is built from TRBV5-8 and TRBJ1-2, with D maybe TRBD1 (5 bases). CDR3 length equals 15 residues. Germline V CDR1 and CDR2: SGHTS, YDEGEE. V lost 1 base to trimming and J lost 8 bases, with 18 bases between them. The CDR3: CASSLPGGHQGGYTF. The CDR3 region has the DNA TGTGCCAGCAGCTTGCCGGGAGGACACCAAGGGGGCTACACCTTC.